This T cell receptor beta chain comes out of a study of response to subunit inactivated influenza vaccine. Notes on the study in general: That few new T cells are recruited by each seasonal influenza vaccination was the authors' suggestion.

TCRdb reanalysed the RT-PCR reads using MiXCR and keeps one entry per CDR3 protein. Of hundreds of thousands of distinct CDR3 sequences listed, about 15% were seen once; the top ten hold about 7.4%. In its sample, this clonotype was seen a few times. Its antigen is currently unknown. Specimen: PBMCs from blood, collected approximately 15 days before vaccination. This receptor was taken from a man aged 50-60 years who received an inactivated influenza vaccine.

The CDR3: CASSLSGASGRAYNEQFF. The CDR3 DNA follows: TGTGCCAGCAGTCTCTCTGGGGCTAGCGGGAGGGCCTACAATGAGCAGTTCTTC. This chain links TRBV28 with TRBJ2-1, with TRBD2 identical over 12 bases. This CDR3 has 18 amino acids. Trimming at V came to 5 bases and at J to 2 bases, leaving 10 bases not matched to a gene. Germline V gene lookup returns CDR1 MDHEN and CDR2 SYDVKM.